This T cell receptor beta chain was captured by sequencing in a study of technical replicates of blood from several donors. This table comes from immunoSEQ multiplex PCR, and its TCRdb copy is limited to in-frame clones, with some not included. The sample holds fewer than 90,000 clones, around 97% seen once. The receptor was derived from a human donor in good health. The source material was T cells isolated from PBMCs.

The CDR3 DNA reads TGTGCCAGCAGCTTCAGGAGGCGGGTCGGGGATACGCAGTATTTT. Translating gives CASSFRRRVGDTQYF. V gene TRBV7-2 combines with J gene TRBJ2-3, with D possibly matching TRBD2 (5 bases). The CDR3 length is 15 residues. Per the germline V gene, CDR1 is SGHTA and CDR2 is FQGNSA. Trimming took 3 bases from V and 6 from J, leaving 16 bases between them.